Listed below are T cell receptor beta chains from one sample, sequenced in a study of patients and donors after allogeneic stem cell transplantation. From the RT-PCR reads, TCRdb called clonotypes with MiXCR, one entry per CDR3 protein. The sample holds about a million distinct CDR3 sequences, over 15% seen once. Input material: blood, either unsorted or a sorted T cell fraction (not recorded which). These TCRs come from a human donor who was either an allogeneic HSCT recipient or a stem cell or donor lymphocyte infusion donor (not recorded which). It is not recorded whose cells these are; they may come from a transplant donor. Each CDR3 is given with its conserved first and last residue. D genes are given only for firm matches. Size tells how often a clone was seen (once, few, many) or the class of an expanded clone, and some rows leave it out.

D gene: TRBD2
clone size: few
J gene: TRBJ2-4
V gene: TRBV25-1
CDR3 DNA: TGTGCCAGCAGCGAAGGGGGACTAGCGGGATCCAAAAACATTCAGTACTTC
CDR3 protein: CASSEGGLAGSKNIQYF

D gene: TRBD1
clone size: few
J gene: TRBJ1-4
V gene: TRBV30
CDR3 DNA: TGTGCCTGGCATCAGGGGGACGAAAAACTGTTTTTT
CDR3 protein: CAWHQGDEKLFF

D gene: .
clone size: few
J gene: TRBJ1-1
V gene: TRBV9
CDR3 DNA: TGTGCCAGCAGCGTAGGTAGCGGATTGAACACTGAAGCTTTCTTT
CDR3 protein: CASSVGSGLNTEAFF

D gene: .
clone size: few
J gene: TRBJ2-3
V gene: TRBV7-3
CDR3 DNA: TGTGCCAGCAGCTCTATGGGATCAGATACGCAGTATTTT
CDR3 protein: CASSSMGSDTQYF

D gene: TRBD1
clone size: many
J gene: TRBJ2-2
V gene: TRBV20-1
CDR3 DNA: TGCAGTGCTAGAGAACCGGGACAGAAGAACACCGGGGAGCTGTTTTTT
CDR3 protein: CSAREPGQKNTGELFF

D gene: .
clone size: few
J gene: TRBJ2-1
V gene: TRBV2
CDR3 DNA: TGTGCCAGCGGGGGGGGCGCCTACAATGAGCAGTTCTTC
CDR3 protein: CASGGGAYNEQFF

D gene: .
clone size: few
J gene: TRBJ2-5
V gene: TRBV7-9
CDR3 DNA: TGTGCCAGCAGCTACTTGACGGTCCAAGAGACCCAGTACTTC
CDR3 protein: CASSYLTVQETQYF

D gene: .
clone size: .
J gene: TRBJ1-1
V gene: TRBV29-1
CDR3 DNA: TGCAGCGTTGAAATCCAGGGAGGCGGCACTGAAGCTTTCTTT
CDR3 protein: CSVEIQGGGTEAFF

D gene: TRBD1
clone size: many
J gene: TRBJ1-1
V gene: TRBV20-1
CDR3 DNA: TGCAGTGCGGAAGACAGGGGTCGTGGCACTGAAGCTTTCTTT
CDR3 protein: CSAEDRGRGTEAFF

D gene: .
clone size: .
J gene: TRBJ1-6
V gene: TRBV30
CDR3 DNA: TGTGCCTGGAGTGTAGGAGGGCCGTCACCCCTCCACTTT
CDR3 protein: CAWSVGGPSPLHF

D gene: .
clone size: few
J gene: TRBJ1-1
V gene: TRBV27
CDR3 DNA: TGTGCCAGCAGTTCTCTAACAGGGTTGTACACTGAAGCTTTCTTT
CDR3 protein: CASSSLTGLYTEAFF

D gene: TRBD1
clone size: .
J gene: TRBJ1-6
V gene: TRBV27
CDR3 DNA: TGTGCCAGCAGTTTGAACCGGGACAGGGATAATTCACCCCTCCACTTC
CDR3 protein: CASSLNRDRDNSPLHF

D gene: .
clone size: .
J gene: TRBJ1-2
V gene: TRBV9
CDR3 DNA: TGTGCCAGCGGAGGCGGCAACTTCCATGGCTACACCTTC
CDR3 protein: CASGGGNFHGYTF

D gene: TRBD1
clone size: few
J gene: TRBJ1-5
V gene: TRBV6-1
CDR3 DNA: TGTGCCAGCAGTGGACAGGGAAGTCGAAGCAATCAGCCCCAGCATTTT
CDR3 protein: CASSGQGSRSNQPQHF

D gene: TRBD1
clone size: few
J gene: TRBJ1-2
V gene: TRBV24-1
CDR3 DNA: TGTGCCACCAGTGAGCGGACAGGGTATGGCTACACCTTC
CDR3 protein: CATSERTGYGYTF

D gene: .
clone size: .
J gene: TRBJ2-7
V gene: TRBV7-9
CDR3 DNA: TGTGCCAGTTCAACGGACTATACCTACGAGCAGTACTTC
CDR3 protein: CASSTDYTYEQYF

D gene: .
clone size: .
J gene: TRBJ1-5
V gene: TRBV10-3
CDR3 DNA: TGTGCCATCAGTGAGTCGAGGGGAAACGGCAATCAGCCCCAGCATTTT
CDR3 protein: CAISESRGNGNQPQHF

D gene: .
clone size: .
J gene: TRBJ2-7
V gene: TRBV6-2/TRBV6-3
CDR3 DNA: TGTGCCAGCAGTTCTGGGCAGGGGTACGACGAGCAGTACTTC
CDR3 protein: CASSSGQGYDEQYF

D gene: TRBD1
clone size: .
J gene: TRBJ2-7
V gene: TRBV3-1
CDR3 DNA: TGTGCCAGCAGCCATACAGGGGGCGGCGAGCAGTACTTC
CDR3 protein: CASSHTGGGEQYF

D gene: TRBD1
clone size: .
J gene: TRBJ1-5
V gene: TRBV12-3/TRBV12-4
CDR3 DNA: TGTGCCAGCAGTTTGGCTGGGACAGGGTGGTCTGGCAATCAGCCCCAGCATTTT
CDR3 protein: CASSLAGTGWSGNQPQHF

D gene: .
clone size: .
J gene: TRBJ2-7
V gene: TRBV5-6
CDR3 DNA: TGTGCCAGCAGCTTGGATACAGGAGGTAGCAGCCCGGTCTACTACGAGCGGTACTTC
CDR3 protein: CASSLDTGGSSPVYYERYF

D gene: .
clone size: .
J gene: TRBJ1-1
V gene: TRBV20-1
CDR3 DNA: TGCAGTGCTAGACGCCTCAACACTGAAGCTTTCTTT
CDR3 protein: CSARRLNTEAFF

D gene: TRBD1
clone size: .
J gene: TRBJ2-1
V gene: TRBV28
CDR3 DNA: TGTGCCAGCAGTCAAGGGGACAGGGAGGTTGATGAGCAGTTCTTC
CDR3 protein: CASSQGDREVDEQFF

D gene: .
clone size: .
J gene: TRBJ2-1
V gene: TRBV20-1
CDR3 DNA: TGCAGTGCTAGAGCATCAGGTACCAATGAGCAGTTCTTC
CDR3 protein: CSARASGTNEQFF

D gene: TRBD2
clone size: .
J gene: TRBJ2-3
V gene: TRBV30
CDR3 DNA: TGTGCCTGGGGGACTACAACAGATACGCAGTATTTT
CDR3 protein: CAWGTTTDTQYF

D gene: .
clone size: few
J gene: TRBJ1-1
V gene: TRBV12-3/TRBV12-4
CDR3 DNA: TGTGCCAGCAGCCGCCGACTGGCTGAAGCTTTCTTT
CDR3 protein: CASSRRLAEAFF

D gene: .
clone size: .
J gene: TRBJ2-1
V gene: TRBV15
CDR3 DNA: TGTGCCACCAGGAGATTTTCACTAGCCATGTCCCACAATGAGCAGTTCTTC
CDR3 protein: CATRRFSLAMSHNEQFF

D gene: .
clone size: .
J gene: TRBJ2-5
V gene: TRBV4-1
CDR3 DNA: TGCGCCAGCAGCCAAGAACAGACAGGCAAGGGGGAGACCCAGTACTTC
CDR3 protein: CASSQEQTGKGETQYF

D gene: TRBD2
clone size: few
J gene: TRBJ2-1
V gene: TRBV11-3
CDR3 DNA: TGTGCCAGCAGCTTAGACGGAGGCGGGAGGTCCTACAATGAGCAGTTCTTC
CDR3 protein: CASSLDGGGRSYNEQFF

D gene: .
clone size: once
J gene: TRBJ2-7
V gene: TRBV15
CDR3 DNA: TGTGCCACCAGCAGAGGGCAGCGTTACGAGCAGTACTTC
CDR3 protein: CATSRGQRYEQYF

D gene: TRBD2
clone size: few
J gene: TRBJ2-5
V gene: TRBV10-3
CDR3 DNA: TGTGCCATCAGTGAGTCGCGGGGGACTAGCGTTAAAGAGACCCAGTACTTC
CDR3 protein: CAISESRGTSVKETQYF

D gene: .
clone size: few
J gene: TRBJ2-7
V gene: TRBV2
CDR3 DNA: TGTGCCAGCAACCCCTACAACAACGAGCAGTACTTC
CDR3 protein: CASNPYNNEQYF

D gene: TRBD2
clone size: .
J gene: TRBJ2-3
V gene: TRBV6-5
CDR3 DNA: TGTGCCAGCAGTTACGCAGGATTAGCGGGAGACTTAGATACGCAGTATTTT
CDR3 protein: CASSYAGLAGDLDTQYF

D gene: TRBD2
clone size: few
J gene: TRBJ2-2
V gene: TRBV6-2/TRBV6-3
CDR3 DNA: TGTGCCAGCAGTCCGAATCGTGGACTAGCGGGAACCGGGGAGCTGTTTTTT
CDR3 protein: CASSPNRGLAGTGELFF

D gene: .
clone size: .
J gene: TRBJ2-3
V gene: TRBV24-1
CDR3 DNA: TGTGCCACCAGTGATTACCCAGGGAAAGCAGATACGCAGTATTTT
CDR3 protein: CATSDYPGKADTQYF

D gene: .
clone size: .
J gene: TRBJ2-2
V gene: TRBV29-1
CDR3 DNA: TGCAGCGTTGAAAGGACAACGAACACCGGGGAGCTGTTTTTT
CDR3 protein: CSVERTTNTGELFF

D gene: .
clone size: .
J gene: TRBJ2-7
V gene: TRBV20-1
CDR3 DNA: TGCAGTGCTATCAGTAGGAGCGGGTCCTACTACGAGCAGTACTTC
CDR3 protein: CSAISRSGSYYEQYF

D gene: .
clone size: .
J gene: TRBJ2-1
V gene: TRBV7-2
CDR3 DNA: TGTGCCAGCAGCTTCTCCGGGATAGAGCAGTTCTTC
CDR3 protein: CASSFSGIEQFF

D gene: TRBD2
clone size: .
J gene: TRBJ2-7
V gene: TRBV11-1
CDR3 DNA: TGTGCCAGCAGCTCTGAAGGGATGTGGCGGGAGGACCCCTACGAGCAGTACTTC
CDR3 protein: CASSSEGMWREDPYEQYF

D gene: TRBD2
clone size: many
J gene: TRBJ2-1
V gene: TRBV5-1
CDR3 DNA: TGCGCCAGCAGCTCTAGCGGGACTAAGCCCTACAATGAGCAGTTCTTC
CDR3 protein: CASSSSGTKPYNEQFF

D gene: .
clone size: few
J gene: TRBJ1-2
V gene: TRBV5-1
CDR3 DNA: TGCGCCAGCAGCTTGTGGGGCGACTCCGGGACGGGCCCCAGGGGCTACACCTTC
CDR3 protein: CASSLWGDSGTGPRGYTF

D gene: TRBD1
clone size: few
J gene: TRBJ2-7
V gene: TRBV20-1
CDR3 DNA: TGCAGTGCTAGAGACCCAGGCGGACAGGGGAAACCCTACGAGCAGTACTTC
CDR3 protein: CSARDPGGQGKPYEQYF

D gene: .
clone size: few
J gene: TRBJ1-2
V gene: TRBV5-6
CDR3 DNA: TGTGCCAGCAGTCCGCGCGGGGGGGGGAGCTATGGCTACACCTTC
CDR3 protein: CASSPRGGGSYGYTF

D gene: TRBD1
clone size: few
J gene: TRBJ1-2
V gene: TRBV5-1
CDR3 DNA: TGCGCCAGCAGCCTACTACCCGGACAGGGGGACTATGGCTACACCTTC
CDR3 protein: CASSLLPGQGDYGYTF

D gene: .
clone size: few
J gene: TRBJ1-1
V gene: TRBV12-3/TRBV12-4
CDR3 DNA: TGTGCCAGCAGTTTGGGCAGGGAAACTGAAGCTTTCTTT
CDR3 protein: CASSLGRETEAFF

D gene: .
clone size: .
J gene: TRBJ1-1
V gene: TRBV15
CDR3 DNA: TGTGCCACCAGCAGGGTTACGGGGACTGAAGCTTTCTTT
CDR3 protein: CATSRVTGTEAFF

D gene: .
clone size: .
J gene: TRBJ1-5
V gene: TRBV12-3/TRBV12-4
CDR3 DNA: TGTGCCAGCAGTTTCTTAGGGGTCAATCAGCCCCAGCATTTT
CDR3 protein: CASSFLGVNQPQHF

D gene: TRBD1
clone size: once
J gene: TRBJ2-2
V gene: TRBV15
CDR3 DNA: TGTGCCACCAAGACTCAAACAGGGGGCACGAGCACCGGGGAGCTGTTTTTT
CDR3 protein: CATKTQTGGTSTGELFF

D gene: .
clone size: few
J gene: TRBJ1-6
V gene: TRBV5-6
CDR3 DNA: TGTGCCAGCAGCTCCCAGCCGGGGGGATCCTATAATTCACCCCTCCACTTT
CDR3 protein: CASSSQPGGSYNSPLHF

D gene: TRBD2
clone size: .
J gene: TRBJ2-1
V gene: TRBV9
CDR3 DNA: TGTGCCAGCAGCGCCTTAGCGGGGCCAAACAATGAGCAGTTCTTC
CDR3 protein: CASSALAGPNNEQFF

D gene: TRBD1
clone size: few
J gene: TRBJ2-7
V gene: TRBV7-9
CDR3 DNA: TGTGCCAGCAGCCATGGGACAGTCAACACCTACGAGCAGTACTTC
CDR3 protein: CASSHGTVNTYEQYF

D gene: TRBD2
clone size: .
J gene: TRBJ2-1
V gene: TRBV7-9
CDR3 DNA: TGTGCCAGCGACTCAGCGGGAGTGGGCAATGAGCAGTTCTTC
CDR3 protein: CASDSAGVGNEQFF

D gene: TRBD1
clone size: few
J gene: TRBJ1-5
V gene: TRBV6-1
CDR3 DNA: TGTGCCAGCAGTAGGGGAGACAGGGACAATCAGCCCCAGCATTTT
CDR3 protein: CASSRGDRDNQPQHF

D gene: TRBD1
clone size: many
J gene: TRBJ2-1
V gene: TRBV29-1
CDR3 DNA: TGCAGCGTAAACACCGGGACAGACAATGAGCAGTTCTTC
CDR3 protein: CSVNTGTDNEQFF

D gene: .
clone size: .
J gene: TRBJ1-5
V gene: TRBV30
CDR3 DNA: TGTGCCTGGAGTCCTTCGTTGAGCAATCAGCCCCAGCATTTT
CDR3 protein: CAWSPSLSNQPQHF